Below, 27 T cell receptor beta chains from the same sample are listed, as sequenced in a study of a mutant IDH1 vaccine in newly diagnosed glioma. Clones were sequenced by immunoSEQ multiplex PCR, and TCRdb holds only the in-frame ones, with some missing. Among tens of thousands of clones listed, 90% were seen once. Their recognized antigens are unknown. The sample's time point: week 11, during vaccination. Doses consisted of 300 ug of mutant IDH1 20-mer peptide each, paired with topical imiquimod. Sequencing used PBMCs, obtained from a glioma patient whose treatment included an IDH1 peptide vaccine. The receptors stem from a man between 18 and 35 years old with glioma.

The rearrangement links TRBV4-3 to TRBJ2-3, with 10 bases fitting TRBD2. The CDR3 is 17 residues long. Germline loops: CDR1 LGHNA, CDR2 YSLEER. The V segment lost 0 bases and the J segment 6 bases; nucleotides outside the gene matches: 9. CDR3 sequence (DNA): TGCGCCAGCAGCCAAGAACTAGCGGGAATACCAGGGGATACGCAGTATTTT. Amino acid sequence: CASSQELAGIPGDTQYF.

CDR3 bases: TGCGCCAGCAGACTAGCGGGAGACACCGGGGAGCTGTTTTTT. Translated, it gives CASRLAGDTGELFF. The chain carries TRBV4-3 and TRBJ2-2; 11 nucleotides line up with TRBD2. J gave up 3 bases and V 6 bases, and 0 bases lay outside the gene matches. CDR3 length equals 14 residues. Germline V CDR1 and CDR2: LGHNA, YSLEER.

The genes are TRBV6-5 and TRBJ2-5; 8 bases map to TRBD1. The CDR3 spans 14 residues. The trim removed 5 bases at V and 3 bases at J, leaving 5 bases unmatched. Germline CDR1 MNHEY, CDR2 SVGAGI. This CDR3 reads CASSGQGGEETQYF. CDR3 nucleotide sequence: TGTGCCAGCAGTGGACAGGGTGGGGAAGAGACCCAGTACTTC.

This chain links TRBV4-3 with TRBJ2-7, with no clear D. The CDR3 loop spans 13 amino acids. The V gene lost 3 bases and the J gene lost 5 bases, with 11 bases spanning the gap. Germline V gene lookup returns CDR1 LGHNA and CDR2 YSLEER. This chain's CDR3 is CASSQAKGDEQYF. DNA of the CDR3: TGCGCCAGCAGCCAGGCCAAGGGTGACGAGCAGTACTTC.

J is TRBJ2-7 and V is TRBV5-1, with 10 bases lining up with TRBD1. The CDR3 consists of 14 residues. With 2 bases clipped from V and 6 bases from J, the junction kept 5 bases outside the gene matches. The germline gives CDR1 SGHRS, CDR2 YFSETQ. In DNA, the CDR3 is TGCGCCAGCAGCTTCAGGGGACAGGGGAGCGAGCAGTACTTC. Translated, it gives CASSFRGQGSEQYF. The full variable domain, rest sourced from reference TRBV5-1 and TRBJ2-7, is KAGVTQTPRYLIKTRGQQVTLSCSPISGHRSVSWYQQTPGQGLQFLFEYFSETQRNKGNFPGRFSGRQFSNSRSEMNVSTLELGDSALYLCASSFRGQGSEQYFGPGTRLTVT.

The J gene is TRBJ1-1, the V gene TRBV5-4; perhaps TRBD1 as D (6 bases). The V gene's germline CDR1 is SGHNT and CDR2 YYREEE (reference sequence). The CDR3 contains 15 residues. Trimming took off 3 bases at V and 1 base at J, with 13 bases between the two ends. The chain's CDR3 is CASSSGWGANTEAFF. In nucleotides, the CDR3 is TGTGCCAGCAGCTCGGGGTGGGGGGCGAACACTGAAGCTTTCTTT.

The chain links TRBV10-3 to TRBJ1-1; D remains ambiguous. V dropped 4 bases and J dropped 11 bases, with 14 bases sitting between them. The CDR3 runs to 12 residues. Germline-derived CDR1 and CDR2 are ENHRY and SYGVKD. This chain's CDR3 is CAISATGLKAFF. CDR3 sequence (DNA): TGTGCCATCAGTGCGACTGGCCTGAAGGCTTTCTTT.

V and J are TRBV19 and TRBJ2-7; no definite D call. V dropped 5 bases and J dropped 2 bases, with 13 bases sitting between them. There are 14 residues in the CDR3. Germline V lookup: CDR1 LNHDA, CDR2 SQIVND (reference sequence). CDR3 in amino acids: CASSSGPGTYEQYF. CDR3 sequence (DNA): TGTGCCAGTAGTTCGGGTCCTGGAACCTACGAGCAGTACTTC.

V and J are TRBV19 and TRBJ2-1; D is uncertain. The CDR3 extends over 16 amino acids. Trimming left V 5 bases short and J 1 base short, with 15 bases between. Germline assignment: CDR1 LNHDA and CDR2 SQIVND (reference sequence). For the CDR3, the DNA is TGTGCCAGTAGTGTCGACTCCACAGCGTCCTACAATGAGCAGTTCTTC. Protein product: CASSVDSTASYNEQFF.

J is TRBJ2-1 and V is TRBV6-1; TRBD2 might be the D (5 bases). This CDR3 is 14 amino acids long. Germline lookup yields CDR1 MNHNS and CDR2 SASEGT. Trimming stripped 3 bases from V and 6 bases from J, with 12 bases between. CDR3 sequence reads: CASSDRRTGNEQFF. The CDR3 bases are TGTGCCAGCAGTGACAGGCGGACTGGCAATGAGCAGTTCTTC.

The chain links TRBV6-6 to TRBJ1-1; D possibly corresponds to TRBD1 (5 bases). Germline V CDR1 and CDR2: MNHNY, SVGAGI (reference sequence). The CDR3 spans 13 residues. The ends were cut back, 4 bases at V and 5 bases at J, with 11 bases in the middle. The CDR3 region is CASSSGFGTEAFF. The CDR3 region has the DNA TGTGCCAGCAGTTCAGGGTTTGGAACTGAAGCTTTCTTT.

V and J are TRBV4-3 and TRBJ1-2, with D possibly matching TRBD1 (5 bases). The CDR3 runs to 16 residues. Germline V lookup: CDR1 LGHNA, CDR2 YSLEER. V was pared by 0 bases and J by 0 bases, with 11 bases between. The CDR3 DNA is TGCGCCAGCAGCCAAGAAGTGGGACCTCCTAACTATGGCTACACCTTC. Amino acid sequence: CASSQEVGPPNYGYTF.

CDR3 region: CASSQGGAGRPGELFF. The CDR3 DNA follows: TGTGCCAGCAGCCAAGGGGGGGCAGGGCGACCCGGGGAGCTGTTTTTT. The chain combines TRBV4-2 with TRBJ2-2; D possibly uses TRBD1 or TRBD2 (6 bases each). The CDR3 covers 16 residues. The V and J ends lost 1 base and 6 bases respectively, with 15 bases between them. Germline CDR1 is LGHNA and CDR2 is YNFKEQ.

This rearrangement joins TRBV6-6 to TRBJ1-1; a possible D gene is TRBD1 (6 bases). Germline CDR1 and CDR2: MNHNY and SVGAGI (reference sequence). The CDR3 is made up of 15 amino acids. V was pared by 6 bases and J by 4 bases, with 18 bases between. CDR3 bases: TGTGCCAGCAGACTCAGACAGGAGTTAAGCACTGAAGCTTTCTTT. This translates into CASRLRQELSTEAFF.

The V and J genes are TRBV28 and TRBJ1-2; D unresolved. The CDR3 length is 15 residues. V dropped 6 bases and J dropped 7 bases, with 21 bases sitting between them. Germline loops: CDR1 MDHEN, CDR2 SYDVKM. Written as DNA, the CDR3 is TGTGCCAGCAGGAGAGGACCCTTGAAGTCCTCTGGCTACACCTTC. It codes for CASRRGPLKSSGYTF.

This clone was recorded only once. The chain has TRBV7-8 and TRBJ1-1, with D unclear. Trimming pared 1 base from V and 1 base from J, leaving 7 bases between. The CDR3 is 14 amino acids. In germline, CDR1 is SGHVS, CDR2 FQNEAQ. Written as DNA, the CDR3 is TGTGCCAGCAGCTTAGTAACGGAGAACACTGAAGCTTTCTTT. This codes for CASSLVTENTEAFF.

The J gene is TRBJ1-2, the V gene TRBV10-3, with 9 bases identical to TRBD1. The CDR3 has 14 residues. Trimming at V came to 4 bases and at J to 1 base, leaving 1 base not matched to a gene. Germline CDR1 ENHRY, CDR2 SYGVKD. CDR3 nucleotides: TGTGCCATCAGTGGGACAGGGGTTAACTATGGCTACACCTTC. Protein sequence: CAISGTGVNYGYTF.

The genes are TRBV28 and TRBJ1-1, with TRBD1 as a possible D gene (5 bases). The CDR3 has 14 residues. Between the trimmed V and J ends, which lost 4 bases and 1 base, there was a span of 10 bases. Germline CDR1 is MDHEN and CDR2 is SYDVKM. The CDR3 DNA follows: TGTGCCAGCAGTTCCTGGGGGTGGAACACTGAAGCTTTCTTT. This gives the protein CASSSWGWNTEAFF.

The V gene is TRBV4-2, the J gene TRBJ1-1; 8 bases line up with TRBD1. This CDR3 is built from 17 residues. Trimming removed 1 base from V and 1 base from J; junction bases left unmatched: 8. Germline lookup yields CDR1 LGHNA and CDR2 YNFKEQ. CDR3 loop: CASSQAGQGGWNTEAFF. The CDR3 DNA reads TGTGCCAGCAGCCAAGCTGGACAGGGTGGGTGGAACACTGAAGCTTTCTTT.

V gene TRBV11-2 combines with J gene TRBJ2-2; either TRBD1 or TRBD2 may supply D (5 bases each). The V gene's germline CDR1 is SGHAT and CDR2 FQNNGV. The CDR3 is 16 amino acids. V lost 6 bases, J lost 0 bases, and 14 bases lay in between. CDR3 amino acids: CASRTVRGPNTGELFF. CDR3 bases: TGTGCCAGCAGGACAGTTCGGGGCCCGAACACCGGGGAGCTGTTTTTT.

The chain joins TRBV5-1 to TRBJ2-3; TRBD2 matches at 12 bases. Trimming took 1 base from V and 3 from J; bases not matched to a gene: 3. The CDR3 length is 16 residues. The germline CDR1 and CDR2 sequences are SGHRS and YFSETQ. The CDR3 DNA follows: TGCGCCAGCAGCTTGATACTAGCGGGAGGTACAGATACGCAGTATTTT. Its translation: CASSLILAGGTDTQYF.

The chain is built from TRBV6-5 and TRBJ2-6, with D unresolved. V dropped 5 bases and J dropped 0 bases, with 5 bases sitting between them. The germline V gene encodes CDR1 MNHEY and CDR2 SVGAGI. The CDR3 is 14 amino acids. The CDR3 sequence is CASSQISGANVLTF. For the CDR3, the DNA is TGTGCCAGCAGTCAAATCTCTGGGGCCAACGTCCTGACTTTC.

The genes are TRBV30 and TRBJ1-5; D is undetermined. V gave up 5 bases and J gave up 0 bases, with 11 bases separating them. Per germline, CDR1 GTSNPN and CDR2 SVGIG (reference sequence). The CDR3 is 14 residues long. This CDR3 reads CAWGGLHSNQPQHF. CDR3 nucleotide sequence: TGTGCCTGGGGAGGACTGCATAGCAATCAGCCCCAGCATTTT.

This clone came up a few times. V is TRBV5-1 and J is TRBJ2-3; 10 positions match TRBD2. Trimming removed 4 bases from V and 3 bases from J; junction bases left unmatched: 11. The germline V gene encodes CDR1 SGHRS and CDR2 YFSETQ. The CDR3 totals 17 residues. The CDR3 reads CASSPFASGRGTDTQYF. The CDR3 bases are TGCGCCAGCAGCCCCTTCGCGAGCGGGAGGGGAACAGATACGCAGTATTTT.

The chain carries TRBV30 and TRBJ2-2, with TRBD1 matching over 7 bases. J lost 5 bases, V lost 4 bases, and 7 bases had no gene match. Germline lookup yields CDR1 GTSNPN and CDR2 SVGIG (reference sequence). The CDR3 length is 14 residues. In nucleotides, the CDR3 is TGTGCCTGGATGCTGAACAGGGGTACCGGGGAGCTGTTTTTT. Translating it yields CAWMLNRGTGELFF.

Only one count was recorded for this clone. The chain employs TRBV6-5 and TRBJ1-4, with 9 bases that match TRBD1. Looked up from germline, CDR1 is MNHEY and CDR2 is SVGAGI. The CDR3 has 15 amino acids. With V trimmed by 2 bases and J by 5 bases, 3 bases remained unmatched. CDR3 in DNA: TGTGCCAGCAGTTACCGAGACAGGGGGAATGAAAAACTGTTTTTT. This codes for CASSYRDRGNEKLFF.

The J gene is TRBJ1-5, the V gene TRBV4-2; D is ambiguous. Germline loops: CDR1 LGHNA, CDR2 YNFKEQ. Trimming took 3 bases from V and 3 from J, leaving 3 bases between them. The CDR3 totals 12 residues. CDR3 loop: CASSQTNQPQHF. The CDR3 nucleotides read TGTGCCAGCAGCCAGACCAATCAGCCCCAGCATTTT.